Sequencing of this T cell receptor (beta chain) was carried out in a study of regulatory T cells in long-lasting Graves disease. The study, taken as a whole, reports: Results may be inaccurate due to the small sample size.

V lost 8 bases and J 0 bases, leaving 10 bases between the germline ends. The CDR3 runs to 13 residues. Germline V CDR1 and CDR2: MNHEY, SMNVEV (reference sequence). Relying on iRepertoire HTBI primers and Arm-PCR of CDR3 regions, the team built TCR beta libraries. TCRdb redid the calling of the multiplex PCR reads with MiXCR, one entry per CDR3 protein. The sample carries a few hundred thousand distinct CDR3 sequences, less than 25% recorded once. Details on this clonotype: What it binds is not known.

Time point of the sample: persistent/refractory GD, antithyroid drugs over 5 years with positive TRAb. Making the TCR library involved RNA that had been extracted from PBMCs. In Xi'an, China, an endocrinology department was the source of patients. A roughly 10-milliliter sample of peripheral blood was drawn into EDTA tubes. The V gene is TRBV27, the J gene TRBJ2-5; the D is unclear. Sequencing was performed on peripheral blood mononuclear cells (PBMCs), taken when the disease was refractory, from a patient treated with antithyroid drugs. The TCR originated in a female donor with Graves disease. CDR3 bases: TGTGCCAGCCACCCCAGGTACCAAGAGACCCAGTACTTC. It specifies CASHPRYQETQYF.